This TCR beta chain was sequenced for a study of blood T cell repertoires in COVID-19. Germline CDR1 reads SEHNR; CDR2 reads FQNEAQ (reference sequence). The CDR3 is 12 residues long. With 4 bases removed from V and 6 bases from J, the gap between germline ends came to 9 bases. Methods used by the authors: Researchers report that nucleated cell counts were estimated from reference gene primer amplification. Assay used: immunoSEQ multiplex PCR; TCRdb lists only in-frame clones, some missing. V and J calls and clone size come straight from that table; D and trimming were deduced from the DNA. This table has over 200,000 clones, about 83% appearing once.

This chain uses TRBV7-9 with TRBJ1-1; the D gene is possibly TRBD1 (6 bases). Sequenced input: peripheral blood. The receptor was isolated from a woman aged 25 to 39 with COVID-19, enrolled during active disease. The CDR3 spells CASSSQGPEAFF. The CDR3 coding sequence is TGTGCCAGCAGCTCACAGGGACCTGAAGCTTTCTTT.